A selection of T cell receptor beta chains follows, all from one sample in a study of blood T cell repertoires in COVID-19. Produced via immunoSEQ multiplex PCR; TCRdb's table is partial and in-frame only. The sample lists about 200,000 clones, about 84% seen once, with roughly 20% in the top ten. The sequenced sample consisted of peripheral blood. The receptors were sampled from a person aged 70 to 85 with COVID-19, enrolled during active disease. CDR3s include the opening cysteine and the closing phenylalanine or tryptophan. D genes are given only for firm matches. For some rows the clone size is stated as once, few or many, or as a class when expanded; others skip it.

>TRBV6-2/TRBV6-3|TRBJ2-5|-|-
TGTGCCAGCAGTTCCCCAAAGACTAGAGATGAGACCCAGTACTTC
CASSSPKTRDETQYF
>TRBV7-8|TRBJ2-3|-|-
TGTGCCAGCAGCTTATATGGCGGGGAGACAGATACGCAGTATTTT
CASSLYGGETDTQYF
>TRBV7-6|TRBJ2-3|-|-
TGTGCCAGCAGCTCCCTCACTAGCACAGATACGCAGTATTTT
CASSSLTSTDTQYF
>TRBV11-2|TRBJ2-1|TRBD2|-
TGTGCCAGCAGCTTAGGCGCTAGCGGGGTTTTGGATGAGCAGTTCTTC
CASSLGASGVLDEQFF
>TRBV7-9|TRBJ1-5|-|-
TGTGCCAGCAGCTCCTGGACAGCACATCAGCCCCAGCATTTT
CASSSWTAHQPQHF
>TRBV6-5|TRBJ1-2|-|-
TGTGCCAGCAGCCGGGAAGGGAACGGCTACACCTTC
CASSREGNGYTF
>TRBV11-2|TRBJ2-7|-|-
TGTGCCAGCAGCCTAATAGCGTTAGGGTGGTTC
CASSLIALGWF
>TRBV12-3/TRBV12-4|TRBJ1-4|-|once
TGTGCCAGCAGTAGGGGTGAAAAACTGTTTTTT
CASSRGEKLFF
>TRBV3-1/TRBV3-2|TRBJ2-7|-|-
TGTGCCAGCAGCCACAGGGCGACCTACGAGCAGTACTTC
CASSHRATYEQYF
>TRBV11-1|TRBJ1-3|TRBD1|-
TGTGCCAGCAGATCAGACAGGGGCTCTGGAAACACCATATATTTT
CASRSDRGSGNTIYF
>TRBV7-9|TRBJ2-3|TRBD2|-
TGTGCCAGCAGTTTAGCGGGGGCTGATGGTACGCAGTATTTT
CASSLAGADGTQYF
>TRBV19|TRBJ2-7|TRBD1|-
TGTGCCAGTAGTTCCCGGGACAGGGGACTCCACGAGCAGTACTTC
CASSSRDRGLHEQYF
>TRBV18|TRBJ2-5|TRBD1|-
TGTGCCAGCTCACGACGGACAGGGAATCAAGAGACCCAGTACTTC
CASSRRTGNQETQYF
>TRBV27|TRBJ1-5|-|-
TGTGCCAGCAGACGGGGGGCCCATCAGCCCCAGCATTTT
CASRRGAHQPQHF
>TRBV27|TRBJ1-6|TRBD1|-
TGTGCCAGCAGGGACAGGGGGCTTGACTCACCCCTCCACTTT
CASRDRGLDSPLHF
>TRBV7-9|TRBJ2-7|-|-
TGTGCCAGCAGCATGCTGACGGGTTACGAGCAGTACTTC
CASSMLTGYEQYF
>TRBV3-1/TRBV3-2|TRBJ2-5|-|few
TGTGCCAGCACCCTAATGAAGGCAGGGCCCTTCCAAGAGACCCAGTACTTC
CASTLMKAGPFQETQYF
>TRBV9|TRBJ2-2|TRBD2|once
TGTGCCAGCAGCTTCTCGAGCGGGGGGCCCGTGAACACCGGGGAGCTGTTTTTT
CASSFSSGGPVNTGELFF
>TRBV19|TRBJ1-5|-|-
TGTGCCAGTAACCAGGGAAGCCTGTTGGGCAATCAGCCCCAGCATTTT
CASNQGSLLGNQPQHF
>TRBV3-1/TRBV3-2|TRBJ1-5|-|many
TGTGCCAGCAGCCAAGATAGGGGTGGGCCCCAGCATTTT
CASSQDRGGPQHF
>TRBV5-4|TRBJ1-4|-|-
TGTGCCAGCAGCCTAGCAGGAGGCTCCAAACTGTTTTTT
CASSLAGGSKLFF
>TRBV7-3|TRBJ1-1|TRBD1|-
TGTGCCAGCAGCTTGACAGGGGACACTGAAGCTTTCTTT
CASSLTGDTEAFF
>TRBV6-1|TRBJ1-1|-|-
TGTGCCAGCAGTGAAGGTGGGCCAGGCACTGAAGCTTTCTTT
CASSEGGPGTEAFF
>TRBV7-3|TRBJ2-1|TRBD2|-
TGTGCCAGCAGCTCCGGGACTAGCGATCGCGGGGAGCAGTTCTTC
CASSSGTSDRGEQFF
>TRBV7-2|TRBJ1-6|-|-
TGTGCCAGCAGCCCGGTTGGGGCAGGGGAATATAATTCACCCCTCCACTTT
CASSPVGAGEYNSPLHF
>TRBV3-1/TRBV3-2|TRBJ2-7|-|-
TGTGCCAGCAGCCAACTAACAGCCTACGAGCAGTACTTC
CASSQLTAYEQYF
>TRBV4-1|TRBJ2-6|TRBD2|few
TGCGCCAGCAGCTTAGCGGGGGGCCGGTCTGGGGCCAACGTCCTGACTTTC
CASSLAGGRSGANVLTF
>TRBV23-1|TRBJ1-2|-|-
TGCGCCAGCAGTCAATCCCCGATGCCTCTTCGGTGGGCCTATGGCTACACCTTC
CASSQSPMPLRWAYGYTF
>TRBV30|TRBJ2-3|TRBD2|-
TGTGCTTCAGAGGGTAGCGGGAGCACAGATACGCAGTATTTT
CASEGSGSTDTQYF
>TRBV7-2|TRBJ2-7|-|-
TGTGCCGCAAGTCCTAGCGCTGGCTCCTACGAGCAGTACTTC
CAASPSAGSYEQYF
>TRBV4-2|TRBJ2-7|-|-
TGTGCCAGCAGCCAAGGGTCAGGGCTAGCCTACGAGCAGTACTTC
CASSQGSGLAYEQYF
>TRBV13|TRBJ2-7|TRBD2|few
TGTGCCAGCAGCTTAGGGAGGGGAGGGGAGCAGTACTTC
CASSLGRGGEQYF
>TRBV28|TRBJ2-7|-|-
TGTGCCAGCAGTACCGTTCCAGGGGTTAGGCAGTACTTC
CASSTVPGVRQYF
>TRBV20-1|TRBJ1-2|TRBD1|-
TGCAGTGCTAGTTTCAGGGGGACGAATGGCTACACCTTC
CSASFRGTNGYTF
>TRBV24-1|TRBJ2-5|TRBD1|-
TGTGCCACCAGCGGACAGGCACAAGAGACCCAGTACTTC
CATSGQAQETQYF
>TRBV6-5|TRBJ2-7|TRBD1|once
TGTGCCAGCAGCTTAAAGACAGGGGTTTCCTACGAGCAGTACTTC
CASSLKTGVSYEQYF
>TRBV18|TRBJ2-1|-|-
TGTGCCAGCTCACGAGGCAGGGATTATCCGACAGAGTTCTTC
CASSRGRDYPTEFF
>TRBV6-6|TRBJ2-2|-|-
TGTGCCAGCAGCGCACGCGGTTCCGGGACCGGGGAGCTGTTTTTT
CASSARGSGTGELFF
>TRBV16|TRBJ2-7|-|-
TGTGCCAGCAGCCAAAGCGCAGGGTCCTACGAGCAGTACTTC
CASSQSAGSYEQYF
>TRBV29-1|TRBJ2-2|-|-
TGCAGCGTCGGCCCCTTAGGAGGGAACGGGGAGCTGTTTTTT
CSVGPLGGNGELFF